This TCR beta chain was recovered during a study of spatial heterogeneity in lung cancer. For the study at large: The count of detected beta-chain sequences consistently exceeded that of alpha-chain sequences.

On each TCR cDNA molecule, a unique molecular identifier was present. MiXCR, run by TCRdb on the 5' RACE reads, gives a single entry per CDR3 protein. The top ten hold more than 25% of the sample, which has some 20,000 distinct CDR3 sequences, 3% to 3.5% seen once. The germline gives CDR1 LGHDT, CDR2 YNNKEL (reference sequence). V was trimmed by 0 bases and J by 3 bases, leaving 15 bases between them. The CDR3 has 16 residues. Indicated time point: sample taken at primary tumor resection. The TCR sequence derives from a female donor with early-stage non-small cell lung cancer. This chain joins TRBV3-1 and TRBJ2-7, with D uncertain. The sample consisted of PBMCs, taken at surgery. This CDR3 reads CASSQDGLVVNYEQYF. The CDR3 DNA reads as TGTGCCAGCAGCCAAGATGGATTGGTCGTTAACTACGAGCAGTACTTC.